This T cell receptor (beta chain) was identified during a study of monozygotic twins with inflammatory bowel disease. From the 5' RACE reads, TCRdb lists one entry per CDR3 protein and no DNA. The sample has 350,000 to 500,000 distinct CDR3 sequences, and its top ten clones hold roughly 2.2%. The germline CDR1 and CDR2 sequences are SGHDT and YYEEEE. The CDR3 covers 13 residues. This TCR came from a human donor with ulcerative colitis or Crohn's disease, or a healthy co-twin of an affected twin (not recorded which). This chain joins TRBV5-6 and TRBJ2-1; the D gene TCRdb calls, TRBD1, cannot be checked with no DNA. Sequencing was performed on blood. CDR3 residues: CASSLKGAWEQFF.